These 20 T cell receptor beta chains were sequenced from one sample in a study of monozygotic twins with inflammatory bowel disease. Using the 5' RACE reads, TCRdb records one entry per CDR3 protein without DNA. This sample's table reports 200,000 to 250,000 distinct CDR3 sequences. Sequencing was done on a sample of blood. The receptors were gathered from a human donor with ulcerative colitis or Crohn's disease, or a healthy co-twin of an affected twin (not recorded which).

The CDR3: CASSQVWTGGPTDTQYF. The chain has TRBV4-1 and TRBJ2-3; TCRdb's D call, TRBD1, is unchecked because there is no DNA. Germline CDR1 MGHRA, CDR2 YSYEKL. The CDR3 runs to 17 residues.

The chain employs TRBV5-1 and TRBJ2-3; TCRdb picks TRBD1, but there is no DNA to check that call. CDR3 length: 16 amino acids. Germline V lookup: CDR1 SGHRS, CDR2 YFSETQ. This CDR3 reads CASSPGTLSNTDTQYF. Using reference TRBV5-1 and TRBJ2-3 for the parts outside the CDR3, the full variable domain is KAGVTQTPRYLIKTRGQQVTLSCSPISGHRSVSWYQQTPGQGLQFLFEYFSETQRNKGNFPGRFSGRQFSNSRSEMNVSTLELGDSALYLCASSPGTLSNTDTQYFGPGTRLTVL.

V and J are TRBV20-1 and TRBJ1-2. The CDR3 consists of 13 residues. In germline, CDR1 is DFQATT, CDR2 SNEGSKA (reference sequence). The CDR3 is CSAREGPRPGYTF.

This chain connects TRBV7-2 to TRBJ1-1; TCRdb's D call, TRBD1, is unchecked because there is no DNA. The CDR3 extends over 14 amino acids. Germline V gene data show CDR1 as SGHTA and CDR2 as FQGNSA. The CDR3 loop reads CASSLFAEGAEAFF.

The genes are TRBV12-3 or TRBV12-4 and TRBJ2-7. The CDR3 spans 11 residues. CDR3 sequence reads: CASRNNYEQYF.

This sequence joins TRBV5-4 and TRBJ2-7; TCRdb designates TRBD1, a call that cannot be tested without DNA. Germline V gene data show CDR1 as SGHNT and CDR2 as YYREEE (reference sequence). The length of the CDR3 is 16 residues. CDR3 in amino acids: CASSLAWRTGVAEQYF.

The genes are TRBV6-5 and TRBJ2-7; TCRdb picks TRBD1, but there is no DNA to check that call. The CDR3 loop spans 13 amino acids. Germline CDR1 and CDR2: MNHEY and SVGAGI. This CDR3 is CASRQDISYEQYF.

This rearrangement joins TRBV9 to TRBJ1-2. The CDR3 has 15 amino acids. Germline CDR1 SGDLS, CDR2 YYNGEE. CDR3 loop: CASSVESGANYGYTF. Together with reference TRBV9 and TRBJ1-2, the CDR3 gives the full variable domain: DSGVTQTPKHLITATGQRVTLRCSPRSGDLSVYWYQQSLDQGLQFLIQYYNGEERAKGNILERFSAQQFPDLHSELNLSSLELGDSALYFCASSVESGANYGYTFGSGTRLTVV.

The chain is built from TRBV6-5 and TRBJ1-1; the TCRdb call, TRBD1, lacks DNA for checking. The CDR3 contains 16 residues. Germline V gene sequence: CDR1 MNHEY, CDR2 SVGAGI. Here the CDR3 reads CASSYSYLNRGAEAFF.

This chain links TRBV20-1 with TRBJ2-3. The CDR3 runs 14 residues. Germline V gene sequence: CDR1 DFQATT, CDR2 SNEGSKA (reference sequence). The CDR3 sequence is CSANPVTSTDTQYF.

The chain carries TRBV20-1 and TRBJ2-7; TCRdb selects TRBD1, and the lack of DNA leaves this call unchecked. Germline V gene sequence: CDR1 DFQATT, CDR2 SNEGSKA (reference sequence). CDR3 length: 13 amino acids. The CDR3 is CSASGQGQDEQYF.

This chain connects TRBV11-2 to TRBJ2-1; TCRdb indicates TRBD2, and absent DNA this call remains unverified. The CDR3 runs 18 residues. Germline V gives CDR1 SGHAT, CDR2 FQNNGV. The CDR3 region is CASSSGLAGPLGYNEQFF.

V and J are TRBV29-1 and TRBJ1-1. The CDR3 is made up of 12 amino acids. CDR1 and CDR2 from the germline V gene are SQVTM and ANQGSEA. CDR3 amino acids: CSVEGGGLGAFF.

The chain links TRBV5-1 to TRBJ2-2; the TCRdb call, TRBD1, lacks DNA for checking. Germline CDR1 is SGHRS and CDR2 is YFSETQ. The CDR3 loop spans 16 amino acids. The CDR3 here is CASSLGGTANTGELFF.

The V and J genes are TRBV5-5 and TRBJ2-5; checking the TCRdb D call of TRBD2 is not possible without DNA. This CDR3 contains 16 residues. Germline CDR1 SGHKS, CDR2 YYEKEE (reference sequence). CDR3 residues: CASSQSPLEMLETQYF.

The gene calls are TRBV10-3 and TRBJ2-3; there is no DNA to check the TCRdb D call of TRBD2. Germline V gene sequence: CDR1 ENHRY, CDR2 SYGVKD. The CDR3 covers 16 residues. The CDR3 sequence is CAISELTSGRTDTQYF.

V and J are TRBV6-1 and TRBJ1-2; lacking DNA, the TRBD1 call made by TCRdb goes unchecked. The germline gives CDR1 MNHNS, CDR2 SASEGT. The CDR3 extends over 15 amino acids. The CDR3 region is CASSEPGQGVYGYTF.

The chain links TRBV5-1 to TRBJ2-2; lacking DNA, the TRBD1 call made by TCRdb goes unchecked. Germline V gene sequence: CDR1 SGHRS, CDR2 YFSETQ. The CDR3 has 17 amino acids. CDR3 residues: CASSLPSGTVNTGELFF.

The V and J genes are TRBV5-1 and TRBJ1-4. This CDR3 spans 14 amino acids. CDR1 is SGHRS, CDR2 YFSETQ, per germline. The CDR3 reads CASSLSGTNEKLFF.

The chain recombines TRBV9 with TRBJ2-1. The CDR3 has 15 residues. The germline gives CDR1 SGDLS, CDR2 YYNGEE. CDR3 protein: CASSVGTRTYNEQFF.